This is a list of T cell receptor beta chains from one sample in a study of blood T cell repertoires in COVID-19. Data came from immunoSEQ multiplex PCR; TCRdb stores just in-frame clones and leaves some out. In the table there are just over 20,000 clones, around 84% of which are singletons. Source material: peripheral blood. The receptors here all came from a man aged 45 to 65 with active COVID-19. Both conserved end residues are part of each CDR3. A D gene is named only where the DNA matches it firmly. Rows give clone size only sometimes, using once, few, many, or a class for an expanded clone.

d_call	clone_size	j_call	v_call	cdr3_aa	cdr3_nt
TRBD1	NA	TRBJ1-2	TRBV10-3	CAISDPSRGQGDVCTF	TGTGCCATCAGTGACCCCTCTCGAGGACAGGGGGATGTTTGCACCTTC
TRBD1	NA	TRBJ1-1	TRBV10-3	CAISERGQLTEAFF	TGTGCCATCAGTGAAAGGGGACAGCTCACTGAAGCTTTCTTT
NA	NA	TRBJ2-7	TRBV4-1	CASSQSSAGEYEQYF	TGCGCCAGCAGCCAAAGTTCGGCAGGGGAATACGAGCAGTACTTC
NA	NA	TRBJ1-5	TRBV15	CATSRDIQPQHF	TGTGCCACCAGCAGAGATATTCAGCCCCAGCATTTT
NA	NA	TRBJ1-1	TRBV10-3	CATSAPDLNTEAFF	TGTGCCACCTCTGCCCCGGACTTGAACACTGAAGCTTTCTTT
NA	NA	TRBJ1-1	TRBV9	CASSVAGNTEAFF	TGTGCCAGCAGCGTAGCGGGGAACACTGAAGCTTTCTTT
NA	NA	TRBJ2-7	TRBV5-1	CASSPQFGSLTYEQYF	TGCGCCAGCAGCCCTCAATTCGGGAGCTTAACCTACGAGCAGTACTTC
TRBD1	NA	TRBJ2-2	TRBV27	CASSLGPGQGAAGELFF	TGTGCCAGCAGTTTGGGCCCCGGACAGGGGGCTGCCGGGGAGCTGTTTTTT
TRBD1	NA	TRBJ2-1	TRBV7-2	CASSLTGEGEQFF	TGTGCCAGCAGCTTAACAGGGGAAGGTGAGCAGTTCTTC
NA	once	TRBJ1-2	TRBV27	CASSLAENYGYTF	TGTGCCAGCAGTTTGGCGGAGAACTATGGCTACACCTTC
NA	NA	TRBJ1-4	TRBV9	CASSPHDRRNEKLFF	TGTGCCAGCAGCCCTCACGACAGGCGTAATGAAAAACTGTTTTTT
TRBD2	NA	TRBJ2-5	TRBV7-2	CASSQSGGDETQYF	TGTGCCAGCAGCCAAAGCGGGGGTGACGAGACCCAGTACTTC
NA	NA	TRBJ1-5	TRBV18	CASSPPGSSGAHQPQHF	TGTGCCAGCTCACCACCGGGGTCATCAGGGGCGCATCAGCCCCAGCATTTT
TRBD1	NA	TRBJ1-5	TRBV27	CASSDRAGQPQHF	TGTGCCAGCAGTGACAGGGCGGGTCAGCCCCAGCATTTT
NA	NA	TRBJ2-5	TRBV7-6	CASSLDYRTANLWGTQYF	TGTGCCAGCAGCTTAGATTATCGGACAGCCAACCTATGGGGGACCCAGTACTTC
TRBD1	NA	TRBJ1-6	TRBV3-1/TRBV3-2	CASSRPMSEQGYSPLHF	TGTGCCAGCAGCCGCCCTATGAGTGAACAGGGGTATTCACCCCTCCACTTT
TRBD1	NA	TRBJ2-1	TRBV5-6	CASSLDRGLSEQFF	TGTGCCAGCAGCTTGGACAGGGGGTTAAGTGAGCAGTTCTTC
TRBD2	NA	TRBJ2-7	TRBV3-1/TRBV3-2	CASSPLAGGTYEQYF	TGTGCCAGCAGCCCTCTGGCGGGGGGAACCTACGAGCAGTACTTC
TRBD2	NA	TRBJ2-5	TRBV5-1	CASSPWTSGGGETQYF	TGCGCCAGCAGCCCATGGACTAGCGGGGGAGGAGAGACCCAGTACTTC
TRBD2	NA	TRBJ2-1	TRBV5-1	CASSPAGGIYNEQFF	TGCGCCAGCAGCCCGGCGGGGGGGATCTACAATGAGCAGTTCTTC
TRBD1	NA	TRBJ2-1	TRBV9	CASSEGQKYNEQFF	TGTGCCAGCAGCGAGGGACAGAAGTACAATGAGCAGTTCTTC
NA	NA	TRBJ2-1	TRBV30	CAWSPEALMQFF	TGTGCCTGGAGTCCTGAGGCTCTTATGCAGTTCTTC
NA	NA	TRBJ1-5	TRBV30	CAWGTDQPQHF	TGTGCCTGGGGTACAGATCAGCCCCAGCATTTT
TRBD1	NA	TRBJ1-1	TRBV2	CASSGGTANTEAFF	TGTGCCAGCAGCGGCGGGACAGCGAACACTGAAGCTTTCTTT
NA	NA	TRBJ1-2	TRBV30	CAWSGGGRNYGYTF	TGTGCCTGGAGTGGTGGGGGGAGAAACTATGGCTACACCTTC
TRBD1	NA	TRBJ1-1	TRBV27	CASRPQTGVTEAFF	TGTGCCAGCAGACCCCAGACAGGGGTCACTGAAGCTTTCTTT
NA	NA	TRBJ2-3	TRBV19	CASSIAGGTDTQYF	TGTGCCAGTAGTATAGCGGGGGGCACAGATACGCAGTATTTT
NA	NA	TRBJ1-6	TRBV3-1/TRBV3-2	CASSLSQDHSPLHF	TGTGCCAGCAGCCTTTCACAGGACCATTCACCCCTCCACTTT
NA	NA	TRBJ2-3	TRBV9	CASSVGLAPTDTQYF	TGTGCCAGCAGCGTAGGACTGGCCCCCACAGATACGCAGTATTTT
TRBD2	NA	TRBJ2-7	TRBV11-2	CASSLGRAGYEQYF	TGTGCCAGCAGCTTGGGGAGGGCTGGGTACGAGCAGTACTTC
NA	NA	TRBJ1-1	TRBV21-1	CASSKGGAVMNTEAFF	TGTGCCAGCAGCAAAGGGGGAGCGGTCATGAACACTGAAGCTTTCTTT
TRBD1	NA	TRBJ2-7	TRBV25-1	CASSPQNRGLVEQYF	TGTGCCAGCAGTCCCCAGAACAGGGGGCTAGTCGAGCAGTACTTC
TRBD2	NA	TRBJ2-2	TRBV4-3	CASSQEGGTVNTGELFF	TGCGCCAGCAGCCAAGAGGGGGGGACGGTGAACACCGGGGAGCTGTTTTTT
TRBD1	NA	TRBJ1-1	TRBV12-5	CASGLVLGQGAIRQWNTEAFF	TGTGCTAGTGGTTTGGTACTGGGACAGGGGGCTATCAGACAATGGAACACTGAAGCTTTCTTT
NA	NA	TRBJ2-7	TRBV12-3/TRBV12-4	CASSLGALYEQYF	TGTGCCAGCAGTTTAGGGGCCCTCTACGAGCAGTACTTC
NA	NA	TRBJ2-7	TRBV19	CASSIGGLYEQYF	TGTGCCAGTAGTATCGGGGGTCTTTACGAGCAGTACTTC
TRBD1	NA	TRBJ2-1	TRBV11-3	CVSSLTGGGYNEQFF	TGTGTCAGCAGCTTAACAGGGGGTGGATACAATGAGCAGTTCTTC
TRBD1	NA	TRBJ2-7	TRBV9	CASSLYRGGEQYF	TGTGCCAGCAGCTTGTACAGGGGCGGCGAGCAGTACTTC
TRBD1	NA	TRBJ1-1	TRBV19	CASRMGTGGQVNTEAFF	TGTGCCAGTCGAATGGGGACAGGGGGCCAAGTAAACACTGAAGCTTTCTTT
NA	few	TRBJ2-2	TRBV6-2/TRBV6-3	CASSYSGGYTGELFF	TGTGCCAGCAGTTACTCGGGGGGATACACCGGGGAGCTGTTTTTT
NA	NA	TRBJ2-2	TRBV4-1	CANSKNSLNTGELFF	TGCGCCAACAGCAAAAACAGCCTGAACACCGGGGAGCTGTTTTTT
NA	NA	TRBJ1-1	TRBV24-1	CATPVRGETEAFF	TGTGCCACCCCCGTGCGGGGGGAGACTGAAGCTTTCTTT